The 30 T cell receptor beta chains presented below share a single source sample, sequenced in a study of blood T cells in healthy people across ages. Primed by a sample-barcoded 5' primer and a J-beta primer mix, a second PCR proceeded for 7 to 11 cycles. TCRdb called the 5' RACE reads again in MiXCR, with one record for every CDR3 protein. The sample carries about 840,000 distinct CDR3 sequences, 25% to 35% recorded once. Another study also made use of these data, one on T cells of mothers and their children.

The material sequenced was blood. Source of these receptors: a woman aged 35 to 49 in good health.

This clonotype was counted a few times. The gene calls are TRBV28 and TRBJ2-7; 8 nucleotides match TRBD2. The CDR3 is 14 residues long. Germline V gene lookup returns CDR1 MDHEN and CDR2 SYDVKM. The V gene end was trimmed by 4 bases and the J gene end by 1 base; junction bases not matched to a gene: 3. CDR3 in amino acids: CASSSAGGSYEQYF. CDR3 DNA sequence: TGTGCCAGCAGTTCGGCGGGGGGTTCCTACGAGCAGTACTTC.

This clonotype was counted at least ten times. The chain has TRBV7-6 and TRBJ1-2; 7 bases are a match to TRBD1. V lost 1 base and J lost 6; bases outside the gene matches: 5. The CDR3 totals 14 residues. Germline V CDR1 and CDR2: SGHVS, FNYEAQ. In nucleotides, the CDR3 is TGTGCCAGCAGCTTAGGGGGGACAGTCCATGGCTACACCTTC. Amino acids: CASSLGGTVHGYTF.

This clonotype was picked up a small number of times. The chain employs TRBV12-3 or TRBV12-4 and TRBJ2-1; the D gene is possibly TRBD1 (6 bases). The CDR3 runs 15 residues. V lost 6 bases and J 4 bases, leaving 16 bases between the germline ends. CDR3 nucleotides: TGTGCCAGCAGCTCGGGCTCCACAGGGTACAATGAGCAGTTCTTC. Translation: CASSSGSTGYNEQFF.

The chain has TRBV7-2 and TRBJ2-7; D remains ambiguous. This CDR3 contains 14 residues. With 1 base removed from V and 2 bases from J, the gap between germline ends came to 9 bases. Germline loops: CDR1 SGHTA, CDR2 FQGNSA. CDR3 in amino acids: CASSLGSSTYEQYF. The CDR3 DNA reads as TGTGCCAGCAGCTTAGGGTCTAGTACCTACGAGCAGTACTTC.

A note on this clonotype: A clone one base away is much larger, so this may be a read error. V is TRBV15 and J is TRBJ2-4; tentatively, D is TRBD1 (6 bases). The J call is uncertain, as TRBJ2-7 better fits the DNA end. The germline gives CDR1 LNHNV, CDR2 YYDKDF (reference sequence). The CDR3 runs to 15 residues. CDR3: CATSRPGTRGYEQYF. The CDR3 DNA reads as TGTGCCACCAGCAGGCCCGGGACAAGGGGCTACGAGCAGTACTTC.

The chain couples TRBV9 to TRBJ1-4; the D is unclear. V lost 0 bases and J lost 5, with 11 bases in between. In germline, CDR1 is SGDLS, CDR2 YYNGEE. The CDR3 is 15 residues long. The CDR3 reads CASSVGAVRNEKLFF. CDR3 nucleotide sequence: TGTGCCAGCAGCGTAGGCGCGGTACGAAATGAAAAACTGTTTTTT. Together with reference TRBV9 and TRBJ1-4, the CDR3 gives the full variable domain: DSGVTQTPKHLITATGQRVTLRCSPRSGDLSVYWYQQSLDQGLQFLIQYYNGEERAKGNILERFSAQQFPDLHSELNLSSLELGDSALYFCASSVGAVRNEKLFFGSGTQLSVL.

This clonotype came up a few times. This chain connects TRBV9 to TRBJ2-3; D assignment may be TRBD1 or TRBD2 (5 bases each). Trimming took 0 bases from V and 2 from J, leaving 16 bases between them. CDR1 is SGDLS and CDR2 is YYNGEE in the germline V gene. CDR3 length equals 17 residues. This chain's CDR3 is CASSVGPPGGATDTQYF. The CDR3 nucleotides read TGTGCCAGCAGCGTAGGGCCCCCTGGGGGTGCCACAGATACGCAGTATTTT.

The gene calls are TRBV10-3 and TRBJ1-2; tentatively, D is TRBD1 (6 bases). CDR1 is ENHRY, CDR2 SYGVKD, per germline. The CDR3 contains 14 residues. Trimming left V 4 bases short and J 2 bases short, with 11 bases between. CDR3 loop: CAISGADRNYGYTF. The DNA of the CDR3 is TGTGCCATCAGTGGGGCTGACAGGAACTATGGCTACACCTTC.

This clonotype was observed a few times. This chain connects TRBV6-5 to TRBJ1-2; tentative D call: TRBD1 (6 bases). Deletions cut 5 bases from V and 7 bases from J, with 11 bases between. This CDR3 is 12 amino acids long. CDR1 and CDR2 from the germline V gene are MNHEY and SVGAGI. The CDR3 reads CASSDRTSGYTF. The CDR3 DNA reads as TGTGCCAGCAGTGACAGGACCTCTGGCTACACCTTC.

This clonotype has a count of ten or more. The rearrangement uses TRBV9 and TRBJ1-1; no firm D call. Trimming took off 0 bases at V and 0 bases at J, with 9 bases between the two ends. The CDR3 runs to 15 residues. Germline-derived CDR1 and CDR2 are SGDLS and YYNGEE. The CDR3 coding sequence is TGTGCCAGCAGCGTAGCGGTACAGATGAACACTGAAGCTTTCTTT. Protein product: CASSVAVQMNTEAFF.

Worth noting for this clonotype: The DNA is left out, because the CDR3 cannot be placed on it with certainty; the CDR3 is given as TCRdb lists it. The chain recombines TRBV28 with TRBJ2-5; the table assigns TRBD1, which was not confirmed against the DNA. Germline V gene data show CDR1 as MDHEN and CDR2 as SYDVKM. The CDR3 sequence runs 21 residues, both termini included. The CDR3 loop reads CASSGSGYTFGSGANQETQYF.

This clonotype was counted between two and nine times. The rearrangement uses TRBV9 and TRBJ2-5, with a weak D call TRBD2 (6 bases). The CDR3 length is 16 residues. Deletions cut 0 bases from V and 11 bases from J, with 23 bases between. Looked up from germline, CDR1 is SGDLS and CDR2 is YYNGEE. The CDR3 reads CASSVESSGVWNEQYF. The CDR3 bases are TGTGCCAGCAGCGTAGAATCTTCGGGAGTTTGGAATGAGCAGTACTTC.

This clonotype occurred many times. The J gene is TRBJ1-2, the V gene TRBV4-1; D is possibly TRBD1 (5 bases). Trimming took off 3 bases at V and 5 bases at J, with 22 bases between the two ends. Per the germline V gene, CDR1 is MGHRA and CDR2 is YSYEKL. The CDR3 covers 17 residues. The DNA for the CDR3 is TGCGCCAGCAGCCAGTTCCCCGGGACCCTAAGGCGGTATGGCTACACCTTC. This encodes CASSQFPGTLRRYGYTF.

This clonotype came up a few times. This chain joins TRBV24-1 and TRBJ1-2; 11 nucleotides align to TRBD1. Trimming cost V 4 bases and J 4 bases; bases outside gene matches: 4. The CDR3 has 15 residues. The germline V gene has CDR1 KGHDR and CDR2 SFDVKD. Written as DNA, the CDR3 is TGTGCCACCAGTGAAGCCGGGACAGGGGGCTATGGCTACACCTTC. Translation gives CATSEAGTGGYGYTF.

The sample holds many counts of this clonotype. The rearrangement joins TRBV14 to TRBJ2-7; 9 bases agree with TRBD1. Looked up from germline, CDR1 is SGHDN and CDR2 is FVKESK. The CDR3 has 16 amino acids. Unmatched junction bases numbered 10, after V lost 3 bases and J lost 4 bases. CDR3 DNA: TGTGCCAGCAGCCATTCGAGGACAGGGGTTTTGTACGAGCAGTACTTC. Amino acid sequence: CASSHSRTGVLYEQYF.

In its sample, this clonotype was seen once. V usage is TRBV20-1 and J usage is TRBJ1-3; D is perhaps TRBD1 (5 bases). Deletions cut 2 bases from V and 0 bases from J, with 14 bases between. The CDR3 extends over 16 amino acids. Per germline, CDR1 DFQATT and CDR2 SNEGSKA (reference sequence). The CDR3 region has the DNA TGCAGTGCTAGACGTGAGGGGCCGCTCTCTGGAAACACCATATATTTT. Residues: CSARREGPLSGNTIYF.

In its sample, this clonotype was seen once. This chain links TRBV6-6 with TRBJ1-2; D unclear. There are 17 residues in the CDR3. CDR1 is MNHNY and CDR2 is SVGAGI in the germline V gene (reference sequence). The V end was cut by 5 bases, the J end by 2 bases, with 21 bases between. The DNA for the CDR3 is TGTGCCAGCAGTCAGGACGGCCTTACACTCAAGAACTATGGCTACACCTTC. This translates into CASSQDGLTLKNYGYTF.

This clonotype has only a few counts. This chain uses TRBV20-1 with TRBJ1-1, with TRBD1 as a possible D gene (5 bases). This CDR3 is built from 15 residues. The ends were cut back, 0 bases at V and 3 bases at J, with 14 bases in the middle. Germline V gene lookup returns CDR1 DFQATT and CDR2 SNEGSKA (reference sequence). The CDR3 DNA is TGCAGTGCTAGAGATTTGGGAGGAGGGGACACTGAAGCTTTCTTT. Translation: CSARDLGGGDTEAFF.

This clonotype was detected ten times or more. The chain carries TRBV10-3 and TRBJ2-4; D call uncertain. The CDR3 contains 12 residues. Germline V gene data show CDR1 as ENHRY and CDR2 as SYGVKD. V lost 3 bases and J lost 8, with 8 bases in between. This CDR3 is CAISDSTDIQYF. The CDR3 DNA is TGTGCCATCAGTGATTCTACTGACATTCAGTACTTC.

The chain employs TRBV7-3 and TRBJ1-1; D is undetermined. This CDR3 has 15 amino acids. The V end lost 2 bases, the J end lost 1 base, and 11 bases lay between the germline ends. Germline-derived CDR1 and CDR2 are SGHTA and FQGTGA. CDR3 DNA: TGTGCCAGCAGCTTATCGGCAGAATCGAACACTGAAGCTTTCTTT. Encoded protein: CASSLSAESNTEAFF.

The chain has TRBV7-2 and TRBJ1-1; the match to TRBD1 covers 7 bases. Germline-derived CDR1 and CDR2 are SGHTA and FQGNSA. This CDR3 has 15 amino acids. J lost 3 bases, V lost 5 bases, and 9 bases had no gene match. The CDR3, as DNA: TGTGCCAGCAGCCAGAAACAGGGGAGGCACACTGAAGCTTTCTTT. Its translation: CASSQKQGRHTEAFF.

This clonotype came up a few times. The chain joins TRBV20-1 to TRBJ2-1; 10 bases match TRBD2. With 3 bases clipped from V and 8 bases from J, the junction kept 7 bases outside the gene matches. The length of the CDR3 is 14 residues. CDR1 is DFQATT and CDR2 is SNEGSKA in the germline V gene (reference sequence). The CDR3 loop reads CSASGLAGGYEQFF. The CDR3 DNA reads as TGCAGTGCTAGTGGCTTAGCGGGGGGCTATGAGCAGTTCTTC.

J is TRBJ2-7 and V is TRBV5-4; 9 nucleotides agree with TRBD1. Germline V gene lookup returns CDR1 SGHNT and CDR2 YYREEE (reference sequence). The junction had 6 bases not matched to a gene; V was cut back by 5 bases and J by 6 bases. The CDR3 is 13 amino acids. The CDR3 DNA follows: TGTGCCAGCAGGTCCGGGACAGGGATCGAGCAGTACTTC. Amino acids: CASRSGTGIEQYF.

This clonotype was detected a few times. V gene TRBV20-1 combines with J gene TRBJ2-7, with D unclear. The V end lost 0 bases, the J end lost 3 bases, and 6 bases lay between the germline ends. The germline gives CDR1 DFQATT, CDR2 SNEGSKA (reference sequence). This CDR3 comprises 12 residues. CDR3 region: CSARDSIYEQYF. In DNA form, the CDR3 reads TGCAGTGCTAGAGACAGTATCTACGAGCAGTACTTC.

In the case of this clonotype: This clone may be a read error of a much larger clone one base away. The chain recombines TRBV7-8 with TRBJ2-1; 12 bases are a match to TRBD2. CDR1 and CDR2 from the germline V gene are SGHVS and FQNEAQ. The CDR3 length is 16 residues. CDR3 region: CAGRSPSGGAYNEQFF. The DNA of the CDR3 is TGTGCCGGCAGATCCCCTAGCGGGGGGGCCTACAATGAGCAGTTCTTC.

The genes are TRBV7-3 and TRBJ1-1; D not resolved. V was clipped by 2 bases and J by 0 bases, with 13 bases between them. This CDR3 comprises 16 residues. Germline CDR1 is SGHTA and CDR2 is FQGTGA. CDR3 loop: CASSLGSQAMNTEAFF. The CDR3 DNA reads TGTGCCAGCAGCTTAGGTTCCCAGGCCATGAACACTGAAGCTTTCTTT.

This clonotype came up a few times. V usage is TRBV5-5 and J usage is TRBJ2-2; D is ambiguous. This CDR3 contains 13 residues. The V end was cut by 0 bases, the J end by 7 bases, with 7 bases between. Looked up from germline, CDR1 is SGHKS and CDR2 is YYEKEE (reference sequence). The CDR3 loop reads CASSLAPYGELFF. The CDR3 DNA reads TGTGCCAGCAGCTTGGCCCCGTACGGGGAGCTGTTTTTT. Based on the CDR3 plus reference TRBV5-5 and TRBJ2-2, the full variable domain is DAGVTQSPTHLIKTRGQQVTLRCSPISGHKSVSWYQQVLGQGPQFIFQYYEKEERGRGNFPDRFSARQFPNYSSELNVNALLLGDSALYLCASSLAPYGELFFGEGSRLTVL.

The gene calls are TRBV3-1 and TRBJ2-1; either TRBD1 or TRBD2 may supply D (7 bases each). Germline V gene lookup returns CDR1 LGHDT and CDR2 YNNKEL (reference sequence). The CDR3 length is 12 residues. The V end lost 1 base, the J end lost 13 bases, and 11 bases lay between the germline ends. The CDR3, as DNA: TGTGCCAGCAGCCAAGGGGAGGGGGCACAGTTCTTC. It translates to CASSQGEGAQFF.

Only a few counts were recorded for this clonotype. This sequence joins TRBV10-2 and TRBJ1-1; D gene unclear. V was shortened by 6 bases and J by 2 bases, with 16 bases between the two germline ends. This CDR3 is 15 amino acids long. CDR1 is WSHSY and CDR2 is SAAADI in the germline V gene. The CDR3 DNA is TGCGCCAGCAGAGAGAGGCGGACGGCAAACACTGAAGCTTTCTTT. Protein product: CASRERRTANTEAFF.

The CDR3 bases are TGTGCCACCAGTCCGTTGGGTATGGGGCCCCAGCATTTT. It encodes CATSPLGMGPQHF. V and J are TRBV24-1 and TRBJ1-5; D gene unclear. Trimming removed 6 bases from V and 9 bases from J, with 14 bases in between. Germline V lookup: CDR1 KGHDR, CDR2 SFDVKD. The CDR3 has 13 residues.